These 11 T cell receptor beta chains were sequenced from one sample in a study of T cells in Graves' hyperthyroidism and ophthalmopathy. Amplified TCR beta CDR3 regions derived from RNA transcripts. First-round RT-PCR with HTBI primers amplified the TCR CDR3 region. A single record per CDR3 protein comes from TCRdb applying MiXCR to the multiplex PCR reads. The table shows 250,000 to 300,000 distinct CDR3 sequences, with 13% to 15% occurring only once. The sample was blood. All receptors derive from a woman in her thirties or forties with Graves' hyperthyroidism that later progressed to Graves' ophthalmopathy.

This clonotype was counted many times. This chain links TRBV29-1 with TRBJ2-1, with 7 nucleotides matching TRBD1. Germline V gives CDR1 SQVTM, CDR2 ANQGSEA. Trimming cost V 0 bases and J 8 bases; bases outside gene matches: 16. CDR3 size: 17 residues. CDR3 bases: TGCAGCGTTGAAGATCTGCAGGGGGAGCTCTTGTTGGATGAGCAGTTCTTC. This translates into CSVEDLQGELLLDEQFF.

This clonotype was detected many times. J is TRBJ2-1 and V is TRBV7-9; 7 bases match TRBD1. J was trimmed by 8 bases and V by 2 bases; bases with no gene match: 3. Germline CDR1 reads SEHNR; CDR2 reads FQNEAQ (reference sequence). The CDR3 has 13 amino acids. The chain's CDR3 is CASSLLTGDEQFF. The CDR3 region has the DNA TGTGCCAGCAGCTTACTAACAGGGGATGAGCAGTTCTTC.

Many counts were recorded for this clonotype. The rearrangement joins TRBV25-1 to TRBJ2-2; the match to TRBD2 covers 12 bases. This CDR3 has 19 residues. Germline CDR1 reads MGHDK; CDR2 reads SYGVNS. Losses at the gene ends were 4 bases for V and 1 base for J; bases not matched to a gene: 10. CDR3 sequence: CASSAPFLTSGRNTGELFF. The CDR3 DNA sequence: TGTGCCAGCAGTGCCCCATTCTTGACTAGCGGGAGGAACACCGGGGAGCTGTTTTTT.

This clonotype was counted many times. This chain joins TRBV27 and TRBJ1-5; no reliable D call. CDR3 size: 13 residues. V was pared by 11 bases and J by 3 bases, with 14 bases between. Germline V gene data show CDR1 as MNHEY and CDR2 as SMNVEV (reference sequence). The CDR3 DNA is TGTGCCCGCAAGTTGTCCTCCAATCAGCCCCAGCATTTT. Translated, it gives CARKLSSNQPQHF.

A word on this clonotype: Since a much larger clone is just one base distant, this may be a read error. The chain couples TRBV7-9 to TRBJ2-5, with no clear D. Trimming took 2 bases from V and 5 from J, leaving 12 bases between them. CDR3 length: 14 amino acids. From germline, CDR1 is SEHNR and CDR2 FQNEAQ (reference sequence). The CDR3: CASSLQTTAETQYF. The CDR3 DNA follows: TGTGCCAGCAGCTTACAAACAACGGCGGAGACCCAGTACTTC.

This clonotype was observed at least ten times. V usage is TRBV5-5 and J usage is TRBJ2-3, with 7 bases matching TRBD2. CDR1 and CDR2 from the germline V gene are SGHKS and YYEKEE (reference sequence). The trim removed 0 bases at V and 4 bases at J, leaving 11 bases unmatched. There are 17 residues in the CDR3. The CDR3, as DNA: TGTGCCAGCAGCTTGGCCGCGGGGGAGGGTGATCCAGATACGCAGTATTTT. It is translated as CASSLAAGEGDPDTQYF.

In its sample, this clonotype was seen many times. CDR3 DNA: TGTGCCAGCAGTTTAGAGGGCAGGGTAAGGACTGAAGCTTTCTTT. This translates into CASSLEGRVRTEAFF. This chain connects TRBV28 to TRBJ1-1, with D tentatively TRBD1 (5 bases). Trimming left V 2 bases short and J 5 bases short, with 15 bases between. CDR1 and CDR2 from the germline V gene are MDHEN and SYDVKM. The CDR3 has 15 amino acids.

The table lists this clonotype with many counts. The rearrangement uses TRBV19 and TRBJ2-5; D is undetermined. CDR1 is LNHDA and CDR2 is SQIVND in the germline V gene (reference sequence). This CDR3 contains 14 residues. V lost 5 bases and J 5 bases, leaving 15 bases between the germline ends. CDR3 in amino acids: CASSPWPETETQYF. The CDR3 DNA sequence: TGTGCCAGTAGTCCCTGGCCCGAAACTGAGACCCAGTACTTC.

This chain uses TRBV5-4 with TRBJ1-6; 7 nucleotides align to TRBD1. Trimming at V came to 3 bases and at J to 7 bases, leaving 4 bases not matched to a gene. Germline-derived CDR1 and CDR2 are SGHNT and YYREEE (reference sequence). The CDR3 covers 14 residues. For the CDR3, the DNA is TGTGCCAGCAGCTCCGGACAGGCAAATTCACCCCTCCACTTT. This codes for CASSSGQANSPLHF. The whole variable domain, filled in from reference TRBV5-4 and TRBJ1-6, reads ETGVTQSPTHLIKTRGQQVTLRCSSQSGHNTVSWYQQALGQGPQFIFQYYREEENGRGNFPPRFSGLQFPNYSSELNVNALELDDSALYLCASSSGQANSPLHFGNGTRLTVT.

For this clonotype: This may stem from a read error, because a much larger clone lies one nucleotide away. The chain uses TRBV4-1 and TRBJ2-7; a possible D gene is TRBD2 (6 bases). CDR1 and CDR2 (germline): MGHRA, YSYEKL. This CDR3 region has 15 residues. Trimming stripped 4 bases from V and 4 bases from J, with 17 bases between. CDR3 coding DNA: TGCGCCAGCAGCCGAGTTCGCATAGGGACTTACGAGCAGTACTTC. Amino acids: CASSRVRIGTYEQYF.

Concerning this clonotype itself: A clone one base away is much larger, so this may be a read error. The CDR3 nucleotides are TGTGCCATCAGCACAGGGATCGGGGAGCTGTTTTTT. This codes for CAISTGIGELFF. This chain uses TRBV10-3 with TRBJ2-2, with D maybe TRBD1 (6 bases). V gave up 6 bases and J gave up 7 bases, with 9 bases separating them. The germline V gene has CDR1 ENHRY and CDR2 SYGVKD. The CDR3 is 12 amino acids.